This entry is about one T cell receptor beta chain. The V and J ends lost 6 bases and 4 bases, in that order; junction bases with no gene match: 15. Germline CDR1 reads MGHRA; CDR2 reads YSYEKL. The CDR3 has 18 residues. This sample is drawn from a study of blood T cell repertoires in COVID-19. Overall study context: From the United States, Italy and Spain came samples of acute and convalescent COVID-19. In each case, the material was cDNA or gDNA derived from T cells, B-cell-depleted T cells, or PBMCs.

Original processing methods: By means of reference gene primer amplification, nucleated cell counts were estimated. Profiled with immunoSEQ multiplex PCR; TCRdb holds only in-frame clones, not every one. V, J and clone size reflect that table, while D and trimming were determined from the DNA. This table has some 460,000 clones, around nine tenths appearing once. The sequenced sample consisted of peripheral blood. The TCR sequence derives from a woman between 25 and 40 years old with acute or convalescent COVID-19. The V and J genes are TRBV4-1 and TRBJ1-2; 12 nucleotides match TRBD1. The CDR3: CASSPGQGAGGLGYGYTF. As DNA, the CDR3 is TGCGCCAGCAGTCCGGGACAGGGGGCGGGAGGTTTAGGCTATGGCTACACCTTC.